The TCR beta chain under discussion was sequenced for a study of blood T cell repertoires in COVID-19. For the study at large: Acute-phase and convalescent COVID-19 samples originated in the United States, Italy and Spain. T cells, B-cell-depleted T cells, or PBMCs provided the cDNA or gDNA that served as material.

CDR1 and CDR2 from the germline V gene are SNHLY and FYNNEI. This CDR3 is 15 amino acids long. J was trimmed by 3 bases and V by 1 base; bases with no gene match: 5. Sequencing used immunoSEQ multiplex PCR; TCRdb keeps in-frame clones, though not all of them. The data contain 170,000 or so clones, more than 85% of them singletons. Seattle researchers signed up patients amid active infection and tracked them longitudinally. The receptor comes from a man in his sixties with COVID-19, enrolled during active disease. The V call is TRBV2, the J call TRBJ2-7, with 8 bases that match TRBD1. Input material: peripheral blood. CDR3 sequence: CASSEEAGGGYEQYF. CDR3 in DNA: TGTGCCAGCAGTGAAGAAGCAGGGGGCGGCTACGAGCAGTACTTC. The variable domain in full, with the rest retrieved from reference TRBV2 and TRBJ2-7, is EPEVTQTPSHQVTQMGQEVILRCVPISNHLYFYWYRQILGQKVEFLVSFYNNEISEKSEIFDDQFSVERPDGSNFTLKIRSTKLEDSAMYFCASSEEAGGGYEQYFGPGTRLTVT.